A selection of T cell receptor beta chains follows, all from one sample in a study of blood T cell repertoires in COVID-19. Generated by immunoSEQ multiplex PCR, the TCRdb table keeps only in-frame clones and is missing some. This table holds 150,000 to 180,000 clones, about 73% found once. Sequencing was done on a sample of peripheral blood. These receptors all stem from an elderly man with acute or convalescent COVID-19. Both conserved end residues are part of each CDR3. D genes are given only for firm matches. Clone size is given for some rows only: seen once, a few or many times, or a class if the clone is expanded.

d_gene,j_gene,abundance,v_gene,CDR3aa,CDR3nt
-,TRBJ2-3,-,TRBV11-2,CASSLALDTQYF,TGTGCCAGCAGCTTAGCGTTGGATACGCAGTATTTT
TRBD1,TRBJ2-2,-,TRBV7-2,CASSSDRAVAGELFF,TGTGCCAGCAGCTCAGACAGGGCTGTCGCCGGGGAGCTGTTTTTT
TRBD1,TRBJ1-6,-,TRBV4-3,CASSQVGPGQGNSPLHF,TGCGCCAGCAGCCAAGTTGGGCCGGGACAGGGAAATTCACCCCTCCACTTT
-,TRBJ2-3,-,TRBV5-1,CASSQSTDTQYF,TGCGCCAGCAGCCAGAGCACAGATACGCAGTATTTT
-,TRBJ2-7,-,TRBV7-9,CASSREGAQGAREQYF,TGTGCCAGCAGCCGGGAGGGGGCGCAAGGGGCGCGCGAGCAGTACTTC
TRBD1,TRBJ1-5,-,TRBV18,CASSPIGQANSNQPQHF,TGTGCCAGCTCACCAATCGGACAGGCTAATAGCAATCAGCCCCAGCATTTT
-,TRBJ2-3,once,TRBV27,CASNRGSTDTQYF,TGTGCCAGCAACCGGGGGAGCACAGATACGCAGTATTTT
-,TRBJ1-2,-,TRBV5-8,CASSPPQGINYGYTF,TGTGCCAGCAGCCCTCCCCAGGGGATTAACTATGGCTACACCTTC
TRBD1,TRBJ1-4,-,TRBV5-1,CASRYIPQGDGEKLFF,TGCGCCAGCAGATATATACCCCAGGGGGACGGGGAAAAACTGTTTTTT
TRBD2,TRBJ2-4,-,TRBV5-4,CASSPLGGGRAKNIQYF,TGTGCCAGCAGCCCGCTCGGGGGGGGTAGGGCCAAAAACATTCAGTACTTC
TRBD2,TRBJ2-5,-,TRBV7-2,CASSSGTIRETQYF,TGTGCCAGCAGCTCAGGGACTATTCGAGAGACCCAGTACTTC
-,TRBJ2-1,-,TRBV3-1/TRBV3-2,CASSLALASYNEQFF,TGTGCCAGCAGCCTTGCACTAGCTTCCTACAATGAGCAGTTCTTC
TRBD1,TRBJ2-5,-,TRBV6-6,CASSPITGVQETQYF,TGTGCCAGCAGTCCCATCACAGGGGTCCAAGAGACCCAGTACTTC
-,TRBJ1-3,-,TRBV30,CAWSAMGPRSDTIYF,TGTGCCTGGAGTGCCATGGGGCCCCGATCGGACACCATATATTTT
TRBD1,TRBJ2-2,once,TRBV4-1,CASSPGGSNTGELFF,TGCGCCAGCAGCCCAGGGGGCTCGAACACCGGGGAGCTGTTTTTT
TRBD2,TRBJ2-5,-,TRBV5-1,CASSLATSGGGETQYF,TGCGCCAGCAGCTTGGCGACTAGCGGGGGCGGGGAGACCCAGTACTTC
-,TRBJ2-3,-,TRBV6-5,CASSSQRNRADTQYF,TGTGCCAGCAGTTCCCAAAGAAACAGGGCAGATACGCAGTATTTT
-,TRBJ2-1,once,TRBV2,CASRVRGNEQFF,TGTGCCAGCAGAGTTCGGGGGAACGAGCAGTTCTTC
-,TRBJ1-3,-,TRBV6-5,CASSHLVNGNTIYF,TGTGCCAGCAGCCACCTAGTAAACGGAAACACCATATATTTT
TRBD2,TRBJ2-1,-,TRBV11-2,CASSLGGRLAGAVYNEQFF,TGTGCCAGCAGCTTAGGGGGCCGGCTAGCGGGGGCCGTCTACAATGAGCAGTTCTTC
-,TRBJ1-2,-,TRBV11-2,CASSSNWEGLTF,TGTGCCAGCAGCTCGAATTGGGAGGGCCTCACCTTC
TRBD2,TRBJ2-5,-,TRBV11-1,CASSSRRGRAQETQYF,TGTGCCAGCAGCTCACGCCGAGGGAGGGCCCAAGAGACCCAGTACTTC
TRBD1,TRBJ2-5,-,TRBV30,CAWSQGAQETQYF,TGTGCCTGGAGTCAGGGGGCGCAAGAGACCCAGTACTTC
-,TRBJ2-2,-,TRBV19,CASTLDRNTGELFF,TGTGCCAGTACCCTGGACAGGAACACCGGGGAGCTGTTTTTT
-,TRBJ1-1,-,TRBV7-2,CASSRSPTDTAFF,TGTGCCAGCAGCCGCTCTCCCACAGATACAGCTTTCTTT
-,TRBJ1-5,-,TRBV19,CASSIRDNRQPQHF,TGTGCCAGTAGTATTAGGGACAACCGACAGCCCCAGCATTTT
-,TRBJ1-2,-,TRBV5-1,CASSLSGRRTNYGYTF,TGCGCCAGCAGCCTCTCCGGGAGGAGGACGAACTATGGCTACACCTTC
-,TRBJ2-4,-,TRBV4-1,CASSQDIIQYF,TGCGCCAGCAGCCAAGATATCATTCAGTATTTC
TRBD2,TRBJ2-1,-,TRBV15,CATSRDRGELQFF,TGTGCCACCAGCAGAGATCGGGGGGAGCTTCAGTTCTTC
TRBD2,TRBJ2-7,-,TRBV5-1,CASSSGGIYEQYF,TGCGCCAGCAGTTCGGGGGGGATCTACGAGCAGTACTTC
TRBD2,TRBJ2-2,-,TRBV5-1,CASSLEWPGGTGELFF,TGCGCCAGCAGCTTGGAATGGCCGGGGGGCACCGGGGAGCTGTTTTTT
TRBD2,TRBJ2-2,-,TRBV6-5,CASRVGGAWTGELFF,TGTGCCAGCCGAGTCGGGGGGGCGTGGACCGGGGAGCTGTTTTTT
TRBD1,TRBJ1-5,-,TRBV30,CAWSLTGLSNQPQHF,TGTGCCTGGAGTCTGACAGGGTTGAGCAATCAGCCCCAGCATTTT
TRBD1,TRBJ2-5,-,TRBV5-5,CASSFSGTAVQETQYF,TGTGCCAGCAGCTTCTCTGGGACAGCCGTGCAAGAGACCCAGTACTTC
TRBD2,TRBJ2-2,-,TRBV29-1,CSVSGGETNTGELFF,TGCAGCGTTAGCGGGGGGGAAACCAACACCGGGGAGCTGTTTTTT
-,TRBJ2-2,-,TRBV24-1,CATGTSNTGELFF,TGTGCCACCGGGACATCGAACACCGGGGAGCTGTTTTTT
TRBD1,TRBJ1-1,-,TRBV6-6,CASSYFTGGNTEAFF,TGTGCCAGCAGTTACTTTACAGGGGGGAACACTGAAGCTTTCTTT
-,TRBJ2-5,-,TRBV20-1,CSASPAVHQETQYF,TGCAGTGCTAGTCCCGCAGTACACCAAGAGACCCAGTACTTC
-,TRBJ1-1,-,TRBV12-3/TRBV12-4,CASTLGIAEAFF,TGTGCCAGCACGCTCGGGATTGCTGAAGCTTTCTTT
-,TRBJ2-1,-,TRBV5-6,CASSAEGPFSSYNEQFF,TGTGCCAGCAGCGCCGAGGGCCCGTTCTCCTCCTACAATGAGCAGTTCTTC
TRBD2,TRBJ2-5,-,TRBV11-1,CASSTPGTRIETQYF,TGTGCCAGCAGCACCCCCGGGACTAGAATCGAGACCCAGTACTTC
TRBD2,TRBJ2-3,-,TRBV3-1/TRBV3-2,CASSLVGGADTQYF,TGTGCCAGCAGCCTTGTCGGGGGGGCAGATACGCAGTATTTT
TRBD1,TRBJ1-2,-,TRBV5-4,CASSSNRGYDYGYTF,TGTGCCAGCAGCTCCAACAGGGGATATGACTATGGCTACACCTTC
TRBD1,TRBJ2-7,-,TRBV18,CASSPFFSGQGAYEQYF,TGTGCCAGCTCACCATTTTTCTCGGGACAGGGTGCCTACGAGCAGTACTTC
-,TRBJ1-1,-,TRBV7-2,CASSLRAPSAEAFF,TGTGCCAGCAGCTTAAGGGCCCCTAGCGCTGAAGCTTTCTTT
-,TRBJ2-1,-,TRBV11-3,CASSVTGSYNEQFF,TGTGCCAGCAGCGTAACAGGGAGCTACAATGAGCAGTTCTTC